This T cell receptor beta chain is drawn from a study of blood T cell repertoires in COVID-19. Overall study context: Samples taken during acute and convalescent COVID-19 were collected in the United States, Italy and Spain. T cells, B-cell-depleted T cells, or PBMCs provided the cDNA or gDNA that served as material.

Looked up from germline, CDR1 is MGHDK and CDR2 is SYGVNS. CDR3 length equals 16 residues. V gave up 4 bases and J gave up 3 bases; unmatched junction bases: 6. Using immunoSEQ multiplex PCR, the repertoire was profiled, and TCRdb retains in-frame clones only, with some absent. Of about 40,000 clones in the sample, roughly 80% are singletons; the top ten hold around 28%. The chain is built from TRBV25-1 and TRBJ2-1; 10 bases align to TRBD2. The TCR sequence derives from an elderly man with active or convalescent COVID-19. Sequencing was done on a sample of peripheral blood. The CDR3 sequence is CASSGSGRALYNEQFF. CDR3 nucleotide sequence: TGTGCCAGCAGTGGAAGCGGGAGGGCCCTCTACAATGAGCAGTTCTTC.